In this sample, the clone carrying this T cell receptor beta chain turned up many times. TCRdb independently ran MiXCR on the RACE reads; one entry per CDR3 protein. Among tens of thousands of distinct CDR3 sequences listed, 9.6% were seen once. These data belong to a study of human T cells and chemical hapten exposure. Study-level information: Minor volume differences among pooled libraries chiefly drove per-sample TCR yield variation.

Stated time point: pre-sensitization, week 0. The treatment is: therapeutic diphenylcyclopropenone sensitization with weekly scalp DPC. The TCR sequence derives from a woman aged 40 to 50 with alopecia areata. Some clones in this sample may be carry-over from other donors' samples. Sequencing was performed on whole blood, taken in connection with sensitization to the hapten diphenylcyclopropenone (DPC).

CDR3: CASSRPGAANYGYTF. The CDR3 nucleotides are TGTGCCAGCAGCCGCCCCGGCGCAGCTAACTATGGCTACACCTTC. The chain recombines TRBV28 with TRBJ1-2; D gene unclear. Germline V gene sequence: CDR1 MDHEN, CDR2 SYDVKM. The CDR3 is made up of 15 amino acids. V was shortened by 6 bases and J by 0 bases, with 14 bases between the two germline ends.